This entry describes one TCR beta chain. The antigen remains undetermined. The CDR3 is 14 amino acids. Germline V gene sequence: CDR1 LGHDT, CDR2 YNNKEL (reference sequence). Trimming removed 1 base at V and 2 bases at J, with 9 bases between. This specimen belongs to a study of CD8 T cells in Susac syndrome. Overall study findings and caveats: The study admitted that it had a relatively small number of individuals in its TCR sequencing and HLA analysis.

TCR beta sequences were obtained from blood CD8+ and CD4+ T cells. Bulk CD8+ and CD4+ cells came from magnetic negative isolation; CD8+ TEMRA by FACS. Roughly 0.45 to 1 ug RNA was reverse transcribed with random hexamers. Across 54 Vbeta and 13 Jbeta, immunoSEQ multiplex PCR amplified TCR beta CDR3. TCRdb redid the calling of the immunoSEQ multiplex PCR reads with MiXCR, one entry per CDR3 protein. The table has roughly 50,000 distinct CDR3 sequences, 93% seen once. This TCR came from a human donor in good health. Sequenced: CD8+ T cells from PBMCs. V gene TRBV3-1 combines with J gene TRBJ2-7; D not certain. CDR3 nucleotides: TGTGCCAGCAGCCAAGGCACGAATGCCTACGAGCAGTACTTC. This sequence encodes CASSQGTNAYEQYF.